This TCR beta chain originates from a study of chemoradiotherapy in HPV16-positive cancers. Trimming cost V 3 bases and J 7 bases; bases outside gene matches: 4. The CDR3 consists of 13 residues. Germline V lookup: CDR1 SGHRS, CDR2 YFSETQ. The protocol was immunoSEQ multiplex PCR, while the TCRdb copy is restricted to in-frame clones and leaves out a portion. The sample carries tens of thousands of clones, 85% to 95% recorded once. The rearrangement joins TRBV5-1 to TRBJ2-1; 7 bases are a match to TRBD1. This receptor was taken from a human donor with HPV-associated anogenital cancer. Sequencing was performed on blood, taken from a patient who underwent chemoradiotherapy. The CDR3 loop is CASSSQTGNEQFF. Here the CDR3 DNA reads TGCGCCAGCAGCTCCCAGACAGGGAATGAGCAGTTCTTC.